Listed below are T cell receptor beta chains from one sample, sequenced in a study of T cell responses to AZD1222 COVID-19 vaccine. Assay used: immunoSEQ multiplex PCR; TCRdb lists only in-frame clones, some missing. Found here are 200,000 or so clones, about 86% of them singletons; the top ten hold around 8%. The sequences come from peripheral blood, collected on day 0 of AZD1222 vaccination. All receptors come from an adult in good health. Both conserved end residues are part of each CDR3.

V gene: TRBV2; J gene: TRBJ1-3; CDR3 protein: CASSISLSGNTIYF
V gene: TRBV21-1; J gene: TRBJ2-7; CDR3 protein: CASSMGAPGQGAYEQYF
V gene: TRBV28; J gene: TRBJ2-2; CDR3 protein: CASSLWGKGTGELFF
V gene: TRBV28; J gene: TRBJ1-1; CDR3 protein: CASIRGLNTEAFF
V gene: TRBV28; J gene: TRBJ1-1; CDR3 protein: CASSPPAAYTEAFF
V gene: TRBV18; J gene: TRBJ2-2; CDR3 protein: CASSPRFANTGELFF
V gene: TRBV27; J gene: TRBJ1-2; CDR3 protein: CASSLKTGWVNGYTF
V gene: TRBV7-6; J gene: TRBJ1-5; CDR3 protein: CASSPGRGNQPQHF
V gene: TRBV18; J gene: TRBJ2-2; CDR3 protein: CASSPQPVDITGELFF
V gene: TRBV27; J gene: TRBJ1-1; CDR3 protein: CASRKLNTEAFF
V gene: TRBV19; J gene: TRBJ2-7; CDR3 protein: CASSRTGGDSYEQYF